This T cell receptor (beta chain) was retrieved from a study of T cells in tumors after PD-1 blockade. Across the whole study: Treatment was either pembrolizumab 200 mg every 3 weeks or cemiplimab 350 mg every 2 weeks. Some patients also took daily vismodegib 150 mg during anti-PD-1 treatment.

The assay was immunoSEQ multiplex PCR, and TCRdb's table has in-frame clones only and misses some. The repertoire consists of more than 40,000 clones, with about 84% occurring once and the leading ten covering about 4%. The CDR3 is 13 amino acids. Unmatched junction bases numbered 8, after V lost 1 base and J lost 11 bases. Germline V gene sequence: CDR1 SGHRS, CDR2 YFSETQ. This receptor was identified in a human donor with basal cell carcinoma. The source was PBMCs, collected before anti-PD-1 treatment. The chain uses TRBV5-1 and TRBJ1-1, with 7 bases matching TRBD1. CDR3 in DNA: TGCGCCAGCAGCTTGTTCGGGGAACAGGGGGCTTTCTTT. This codes for CASSLFGEQGAFF.